This section outlines one T cell receptor (beta chain) sequence together with its context. Its target is unknown. This specimen belongs to a study of T cell responses to AZD1222 COVID-19 vaccine. On the study more broadly: Whether given at about 4 or about 12 weeks, second doses were pooled. Study-wide findings and caveats: Mostly white British, mostly female donors; authors suggested clonal diversity may be underestimated. Spike-wide vaccine-associated CD4 TCRs dominated at 160-218 and 743-854.

Measured with immunoSEQ multiplex PCR; TCRdb has only the in-frame clones, and not every one. The sample has under 150,000 clones, 85% to 95% seen once. Germline CDR1 and CDR2: SGHRS and YFSETQ. The V end lost 2 bases, the J end lost 4 bases, and 13 bases lay between the germline ends. The CDR3 is 14 amino acids. This receptor was identified in an adult in good health. The specimen comprised peripheral blood, sampled on day 0 of AZD1222 vaccination. V gene TRBV5-1 combines with J gene TRBJ2-7; maybe TRBD2 (7 bases). The CDR3 DNA sequence: TGCGCCAGCAGCTTAGGGGGAGGGGGTTACGAGCAGTACTTC. Residues: CASSLGGGGYEQYF.